This T cell receptor beta chain was captured by sequencing in a study of blood T cell repertoires in COVID-19. Turning to the study itself: Acute and convalescent COVID-19 specimens originated in the United States, Italy and Spain. The cDNA or gDNA used as material had been derived from T cells, B-cell-depleted T cells, or PBMCs.

The data were produced by immunoSEQ multiplex PCR, yet TCRdb's version contains in-frame clones alone and is incomplete. The table has about 58,000 clones, more than 85% seen once. The CDR3 covers 15 residues. CDR1 is SNHLY and CDR2 is FYNNEI in the germline V gene. J gave up 7 bases and V 5 bases, and 8 bases lay outside the gene matches. This clonotype originated in a woman in her 70s with active COVID-19. V and J are TRBV2 and TRBJ1-5; 10 nucleotides align to TRBD1. The sample was peripheral blood. The CDR3, as DNA: TGTGCCAGCAGTTCCGGGACAGGGGATGGCCAGCCCCAGCATTTT. Amino acid sequence: CASSSGTGDGQPQHF.